What follows are 21 T cell receptor beta chains derived from one specimen sequenced in a study of T cell responses to AZD1222 COVID-19 vaccine. The assay was immunoSEQ multiplex PCR, and TCRdb's table has in-frame clones only and misses some. The sample includes about 53,000 clones, about nine tenths of them seen just once. Source: peripheral blood, taken 28 days after the second AZD1222 dose. The source is an adult who received the AZD1222 COVID-19 vaccine.

The gene calls are TRBV2 and TRBJ1-6; no clear D gene. The germline V gene has CDR1 SNHLY and CDR2 FYNNEI. This CDR3 region has 11 residues. The V gene lost 4 bases and the J gene lost 10 bases, with 5 bases spanning the gap. DNA of the CDR3: TGTGCCAGCAGTGGTACGTCACCCCTCCACTTT. This translates into CASSGTSPLHF.

The rearrangement links TRBV6-6 to TRBJ2-7; D is tentatively TRBD1 or TRBD2 (7 bases each). CDR1 and CDR2 (germline): MNHNY, SVGAGI (reference sequence). CDR3 size: 15 residues. Trimming removed 5 bases at V and 1 base at J, with 15 bases between. CDR3 in DNA: TGTGCCAGCAGTCAGGGGGGGGAGGCTTCCTACGAGCAGTACTTC. This translates into CASSQGGEASYEQYF.

This chain joins TRBV28 and TRBJ1-2; the D is unclear. Between the trimmed V and J ends, which lost 4 bases and 8 bases, there was a span of 20 bases. Germline assignment: CDR1 MDHEN and CDR2 SYDVKM. There are 15 residues in the CDR3. As DNA, the CDR3 is TGTGCCAGCAGTTCAGCCCGCCGACTCGGACGGGGCTACACCTTC. Translating it yields CASSSARRLGRGYTF.

The sample holds one count of this clone. This chain uses TRBV9 with TRBJ2-7; no firm D call. The V end was cut by 0 bases, the J end by 6 bases, with 10 bases between. Germline CDR1 is SGDLS and CDR2 is YYNGEE. The length of the CDR3 is 13 residues. CDR3 coding DNA: TGTGCCAGCAGCGTAGACCCCAACGGCGAGCAGTACTTC. It is translated as CASSVDPNGEQYF.

The CDR3 here is CASSEGSSQGTYGYTF. CDR3 in DNA: TGTGCCAGCAGCGAGGGGTCGTCGCAGGGGACCTATGGCTACACCTTC. The V gene is TRBV13, the J gene TRBJ1-2; possible D gene TRBD1, 6 bases. The CDR3 runs 16 residues. Germline values: CDR1 PRHDT, CDR2 FYEKMQ (reference sequence). The V end lost 5 bases, the J end lost 4 bases, and 20 bases lay between the germline ends.

This chain uses TRBV19 with TRBJ2-1, with TRBD2 identical over 7 bases. There are 15 residues in the CDR3. The V gene end was trimmed by 7 bases and the J gene end by 4 bases; junction bases not matched to a gene: 10. The germline V gene has CDR1 LNHDA and CDR2 SQIVND (reference sequence). The CDR3 DNA reads as TGTGCCAGTACCACCCGGGACTACCCATACAATGAGCAGTTCTTC. Translation gives CASTTRDYPYNEQFF.

The V call is TRBV12-3 or TRBV12-4, the J call TRBJ2-7, with D unclear. The V end was cut by 9 bases, the J end by 0 bases, with 12 bases between. The CDR3 is 13 amino acids. In DNA form, the CDR3 reads TGTGCCAGTCAGCCCCCGGGCTCCTACGAGCAGTACTTC. This encodes CASQPPGSYEQYF.

V gene TRBV10-3 combines with J gene TRBJ2-3; 10 bases fit TRBD2. CDR1 and CDR2 (germline): ENHRY, SYGVKD. This CDR3 spans 17 amino acids. The ends lost 0 bases at V and 5 bases at J; junction bases unmatched: 8. For the CDR3, the DNA is TGTGCCATCAGTGAGTCCGTAGCTAGCGGGAGATTAGATACGCAGTATTTT. This translates into CAISESVASGRLDTQYF.

The gene calls are TRBV30 and TRBJ2-3, with 9 nucleotides matching TRBD2. Trimming cost V 0 bases and J 11 bases; bases outside gene matches: 15. Per germline, CDR1 GTSNPN and CDR2 SVGIG (reference sequence). The CDR3 consists of 16 residues. The CDR3 nucleotides read TGTGCCTGGAGTGTTAAGCAGGGACTAGCCCTCTCCAAGCAGTATTTT. Protein sequence: CAWSVKQGLALSKQYF.

This clone was observed once. The chain links TRBV10-3 to TRBJ2-1; no clear D. CDR3 size: 14 residues. The V gene lost 1 base and the J gene lost 2 bases, with 6 bases spanning the gap. The germline gives CDR1 ENHRY, CDR2 SYGVKD. The chain's CDR3 is CAISELGTYNEQFF. The CDR3 coding sequence is TGTGCCATCAGTGAGTTAGGAACCTACAATGAGCAGTTCTTC.

The sample holds one count of this clone. V is TRBV29-1 and J is TRBJ2-7; TRBD2 agrees at 13 bases. Germline CDR1 SQVTM, CDR2 ANQGSEA. The length of the CDR3 is 16 residues. V dropped 1 base and J dropped 3; count of bases not matched to a gene: 6. The CDR3 spells CSVEARRTSGSYEQYF. DNA of the CDR3: TGCAGCGTTGAAGCCCGGCGGACTAGCGGGAGCTACGAGCAGTACTTC.

The J gene is TRBJ1-2, the V gene TRBV13; possible D gene TRBD1, 5 bases. The CDR3 is made up of 16 amino acids. The germline gives CDR1 PRHDT, CDR2 FYEKMQ (reference sequence). The V end was cut by 4 bases, the J end by 2 bases, with 17 bases between. The CDR3 protein is CASSYSGTSKNYGYTF. The CDR3 coding sequence is TGTGCCAGCAGCTACTCCGGGACCTCAAAGAACTATGGCTACACCTTC.

Here the CDR3 DNA reads TGTGCCAGCAGGCTCGCGACAGCTAACTATGGCTACACCTTC. This codes for CASRLATANYGYTF. The rearrangement links TRBV6-5 to TRBJ1-2; D might be TRBD1 (5 bases). Germline CDR1 reads MNHEY; CDR2 reads SVGAGI. The CDR3 contains 14 residues. The germline V and J ends were trimmed by 6 bases and 0 bases, with 11 bases remaining between them.

A few counts support this clone. V gene TRBV4-2 combines with J gene TRBJ1-1; D not certain. CDR3 length: 16 amino acids. Trimming took off 1 base at V and 0 bases at J, with 12 bases between the two ends. Germline V gives CDR1 LGHNA, CDR2 YNFKEQ. CDR3 protein: CASSQGVTGMNTEAFF. DNA of the CDR3: TGTGCCAGCAGCCAAGGGGTAACGGGGATGAACACTGAAGCTTTCTTT.

V and J are TRBV27 and TRBJ2-1; TRBD1 agrees at 9 bases. Trimming removed 0 bases from V and 8 bases from J; junction bases left unmatched: 8. CDR3 size: 16 residues. Germline V gene data show CDR1 as MNHEY and CDR2 as SMNVEV (reference sequence). This chain's CDR3 is CASSLSGGQGHHEQFF. The DNA for the CDR3 is TGTGCCAGCAGTTTATCGGGGGGACAGGGTCATCATGAGCAGTTCTTC.

This sequence joins TRBV28 and TRBJ2-7; 10 bases fit TRBD1. This CDR3 region has 15 residues. Per germline, CDR1 MDHEN and CDR2 SYDVKM. The trim removed 5 bases at V and 1 base at J, leaving 5 bases unmatched. CDR3 amino acids: CASSTRTGGSYEQYF. CDR3 nucleotide sequence: TGTGCCAGCAGTACCCGGACAGGGGGGTCCTACGAGCAGTACTTC.

The chain recombines TRBV28 with TRBJ1-1, with 9 bases fitting TRBD1. CDR1 is MDHEN, CDR2 SYDVKM, per germline. V lost 4 bases to trimming and J lost 10 bases; unmatched junction nucleotides: 1. The CDR3 is 11 residues long. CDR3 protein: CASSSTGGAFF. The CDR3 region has the DNA TGTGCCAGCAGTTCGACAGGGGGAGCTTTCTTT.

The chain has TRBV6-2 or TRBV6-3 and TRBJ1-1; 7 positions match TRBD1. V trimming: 5 bases; J trimming: 5 bases; junction bases outside the gene matches: 8. This CDR3 region has 14 residues. The germline V gene has CDR1 MNHEY and CDR2 SVGEGT. The CDR3 region is CASSRGQGGTEAFF. In DNA, the CDR3 is TGTGCCAGCAGTAGGGGGCAGGGGGGGACTGAAGCTTTCTTT.

The gene calls are TRBV10-3 and TRBJ2-3; 13 bases are shared with TRBD2. In germline, CDR1 is ENHRY, CDR2 SYGVKD. J was trimmed by 2 bases and V by 6 bases; bases with no gene match: 8. The CDR3 has 17 amino acids. The CDR3 here is CAISAGTSGIPTDTQYF. CDR3 nucleotides: TGTGCCATCAGCGCCGGGACTAGCGGGATCCCCACAGATACGCAGTATTTT.

The chain couples TRBV5-5 to TRBJ1-1; 7 nucleotides match TRBD1. The trim removed 4 bases at V and 5 bases at J, leaving 8 bases unmatched. Per the germline V gene, CDR1 is SGHKS and CDR2 is YYEKEE (reference sequence). The CDR3 covers 14 residues. CDR3 nucleotides: TGTGCCAGCAGCCAGGAGGGGGCAGATACTGAAGCTTTCTTT. This sequence encodes CASSQEGADTEAFF. The variable domain in full, with the rest retrieved from reference TRBV5-5 and TRBJ1-1, is DAGVTQSPTHLIKTRGQQVTLRCSPISGHKSVSWYQQVLGQGPQFIFQYYEKEERGRGNFPDRFSARQFPNYSSELNVNALLLGDSALYLCASSQEGADTEAFFGQGTRLTVV.

The rearrangement uses TRBV29-1 and TRBJ2-3; D is undetermined. Deletions cut 8 bases from V and 4 bases from J, with 13 bases between. From germline, CDR1 is SQVTM and CDR2 ANQGSEA. This CDR3 spans 12 amino acids. The CDR3 loop reads CSTTRAPDTQYF. In DNA form, the CDR3 reads TGCAGCACCACCCGGGCCCCAGATACGCAGTATTTT.